This T cell receptor (beta chain) was found in a study of response to subunit inactivated influenza vaccine. Regarding the study as a whole: Few additional T cells are recruited per seasonal influenza vaccination, authors suggested.

A remark on this clonotype: No antigen is known for it.

Using its own MiXCR run on the RT-PCR reads, TCRdb lists one record per CDR3 protein. This sample has about 180,000 distinct CDR3 sequences, with 7.5% to 10% found just once. The specimen comprised non-naive T cells sorted from PBMCs, sampled on the day of vaccination. The origin of this receptor is a man aged 45-60 years who received an inactivated influenza vaccine.

The chain's CDR3 is CSALSWYALNEQFF. Written as DNA, the CDR3 is TGCAGCGCCCTGAGTTGGTACGCATTGAATGAGCAGTTCTTC. The V call is TRBV29-1, the J call TRBJ2-1; D gene uncertain. This CDR3 has 14 residues. The germline V gene encodes CDR1 SQVTM and CDR2 ANQGSEA. The V end lost 7 bases, the J end lost 7 bases, and 20 bases lay between the germline ends.